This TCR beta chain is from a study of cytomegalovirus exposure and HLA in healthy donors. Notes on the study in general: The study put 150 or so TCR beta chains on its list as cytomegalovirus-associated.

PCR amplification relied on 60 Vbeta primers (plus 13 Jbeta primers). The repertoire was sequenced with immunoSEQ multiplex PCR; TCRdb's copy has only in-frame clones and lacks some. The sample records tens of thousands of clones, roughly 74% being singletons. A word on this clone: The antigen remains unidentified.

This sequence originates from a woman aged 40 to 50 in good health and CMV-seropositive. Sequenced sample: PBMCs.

The CDR3 DNA sequence: TGTGCCAGCAGCGGTAGGGGGCAGGGCACCGGGGAGCTGTTTTTT. Its translation: CASSGRGQGTGELFF. The V gene is TRBV9, the J gene TRBJ2-2; 7 nucleotides agree with TRBD1. Germline-derived CDR1 and CDR2 are SGDLS and YYNGEE. The CDR3 extends over 15 amino acids. V trimming: 3 bases; J trimming: 4 bases; junction bases outside the gene matches: 6.